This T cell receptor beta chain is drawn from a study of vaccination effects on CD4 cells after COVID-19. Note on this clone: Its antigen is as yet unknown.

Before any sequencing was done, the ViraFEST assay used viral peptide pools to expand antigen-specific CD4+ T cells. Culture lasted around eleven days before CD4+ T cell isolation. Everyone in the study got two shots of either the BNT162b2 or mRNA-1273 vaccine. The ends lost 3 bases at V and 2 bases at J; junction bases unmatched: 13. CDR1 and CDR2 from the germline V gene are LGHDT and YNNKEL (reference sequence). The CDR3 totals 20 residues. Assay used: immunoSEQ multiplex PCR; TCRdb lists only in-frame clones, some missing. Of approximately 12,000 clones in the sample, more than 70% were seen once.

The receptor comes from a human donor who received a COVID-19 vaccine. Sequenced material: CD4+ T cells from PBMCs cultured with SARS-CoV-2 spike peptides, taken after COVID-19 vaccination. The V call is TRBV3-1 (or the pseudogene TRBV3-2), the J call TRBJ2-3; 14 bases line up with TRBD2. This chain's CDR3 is CASSHERLAGGQFFTDTQYF. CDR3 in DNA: TGTGCCAGCAGCCACGAGAGACTAGCGGGAGGGCAATTCTTCACAGATACGCAGTATTTT.